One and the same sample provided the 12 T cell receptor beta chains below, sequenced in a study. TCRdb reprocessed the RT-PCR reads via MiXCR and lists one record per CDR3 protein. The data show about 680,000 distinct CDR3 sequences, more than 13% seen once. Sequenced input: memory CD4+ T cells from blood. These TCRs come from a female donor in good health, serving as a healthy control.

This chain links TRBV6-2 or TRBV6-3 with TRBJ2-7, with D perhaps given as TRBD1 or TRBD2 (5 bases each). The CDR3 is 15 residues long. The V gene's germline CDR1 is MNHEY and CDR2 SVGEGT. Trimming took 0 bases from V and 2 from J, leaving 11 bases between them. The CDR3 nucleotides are TGTGCCAGCAGTTACTCGGGGGTCGGAGCCTACGAGCAGTACTTC. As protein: CASSYSGVGAYEQYF.

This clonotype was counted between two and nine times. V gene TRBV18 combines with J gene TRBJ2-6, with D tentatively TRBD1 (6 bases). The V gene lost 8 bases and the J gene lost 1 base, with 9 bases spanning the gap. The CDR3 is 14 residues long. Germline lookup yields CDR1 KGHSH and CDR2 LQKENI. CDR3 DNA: TGTGCCAGCACAGGGACATCTGGGGCCAACGTCCTGACTTTC. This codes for CASTGTSGANVLTF.

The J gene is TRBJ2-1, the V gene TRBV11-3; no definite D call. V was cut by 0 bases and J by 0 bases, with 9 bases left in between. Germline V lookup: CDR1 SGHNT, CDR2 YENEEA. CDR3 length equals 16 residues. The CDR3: CASSLEGHFSYNEQFF. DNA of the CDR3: TGTGCCAGCAGCTTAGAAGGGCACTTCTCCTACAATGAGCAGTTCTTC.

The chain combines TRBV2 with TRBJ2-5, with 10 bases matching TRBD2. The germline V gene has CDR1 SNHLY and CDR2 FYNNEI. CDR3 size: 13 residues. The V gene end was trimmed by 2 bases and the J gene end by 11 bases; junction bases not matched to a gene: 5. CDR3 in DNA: TGTGCCAGCAGTGAAATACTAGCGGGAATGCAGTACTTC. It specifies CASSEILAGMQYF.

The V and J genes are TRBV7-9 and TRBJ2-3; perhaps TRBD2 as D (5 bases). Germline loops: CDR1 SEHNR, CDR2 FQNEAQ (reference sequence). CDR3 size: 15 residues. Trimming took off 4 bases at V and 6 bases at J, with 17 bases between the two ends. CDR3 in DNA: TGTGCCAGCAGCTCCTCGAACACCGGGGAGGATACGCAGTATTTT. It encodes CASSSSNTGEDTQYF.

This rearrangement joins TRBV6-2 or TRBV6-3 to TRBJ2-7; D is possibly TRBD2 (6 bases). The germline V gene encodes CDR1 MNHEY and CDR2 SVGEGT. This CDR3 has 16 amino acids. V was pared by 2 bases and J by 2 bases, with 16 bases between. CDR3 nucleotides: TGTGCCAGCAGTTACCCCAGCGGGCGGGTAACCTACGAGCAGTACTTC. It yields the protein CASSYPSGRVTYEQYF.

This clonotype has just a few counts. The CDR3 nucleotides read TGTGCCACCATAGGGGGACAGGGGGCCTCCTACAATGAGCAGTTCTTC. Translating it yields CATIGGQGASYNEQFF. The V call is TRBV10-3, the J call TRBJ2-1; 12 positions match TRBD1. Per germline, CDR1 ENHRY and CDR2 SYGVKD. V dropped 10 bases and J dropped 0; count of bases not matched to a gene: 7. This CDR3 is built from 16 residues.

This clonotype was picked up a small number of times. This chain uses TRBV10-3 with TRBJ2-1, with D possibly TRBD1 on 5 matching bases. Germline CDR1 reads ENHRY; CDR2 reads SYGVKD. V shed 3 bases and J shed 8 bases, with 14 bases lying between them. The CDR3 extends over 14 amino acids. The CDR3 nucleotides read TGTGCCATCAGTGATTCCAGGGATTTGCATGAGCAGTTCTTC. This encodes CAISDSRDLHEQFF.

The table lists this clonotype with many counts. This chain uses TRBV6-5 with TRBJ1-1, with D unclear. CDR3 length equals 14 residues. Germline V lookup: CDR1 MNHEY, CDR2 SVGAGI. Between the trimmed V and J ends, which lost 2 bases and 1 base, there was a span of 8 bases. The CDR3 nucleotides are TGTGCCAGCAGTTACCGGGCAGGGAACACTGAAGCTTTCTTT. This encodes CASSYRAGNTEAFF.

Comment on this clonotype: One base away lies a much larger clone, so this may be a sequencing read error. CDR3 region: CASSWDLNQPQHF. The CDR3 bases are TGTGCCAGCAGCTGGGACCTCAATCAGCCCCAGCATTTT. The chain is built from TRBV11-2 and TRBJ1-5; weak D call: TRBD1 (5 bases). The CDR3 runs to 13 residues. Trimming removed 4 bases at V and 3 bases at J, with 7 bases between. CDR1 is SGHAT, CDR2 FQNNGV, per germline. The complete variable domain, with remaining parts taken from reference TRBV11-2 and TRBJ1-5, reads EAGVAQSPRYKIIEKRQSVAFWCNPISGHATLYWYQQILGQGPKLLIQFQNNGVVDDSQLPKDRFSAERLKGVDSTLKIQPAKLEDSAVYLCASSWDLNQPQHFGDGTRLSIL.

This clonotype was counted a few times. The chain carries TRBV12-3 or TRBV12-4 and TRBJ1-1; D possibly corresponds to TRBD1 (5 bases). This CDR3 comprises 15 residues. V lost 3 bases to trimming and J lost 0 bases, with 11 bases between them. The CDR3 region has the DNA TGTGCCAGCAGTTTCGTTGGGGGTATGAACACTGAAGCTTTCTTT. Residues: CASSFVGGMNTEAFF.

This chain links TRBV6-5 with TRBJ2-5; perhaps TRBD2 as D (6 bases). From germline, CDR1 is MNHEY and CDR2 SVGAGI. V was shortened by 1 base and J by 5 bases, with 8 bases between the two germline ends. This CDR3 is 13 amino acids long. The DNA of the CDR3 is TGTGCCAGCAGTTACTTGGAGGGGGAGACCCAGTACTTC. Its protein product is CASSYLEGETQYF.